The 19 T cell receptor beta chains below come from one sample, sequenced in a study of early T cells in non-severe SARS-CoV-2 infection (dated by TCRdb to the early 2020s). Library prep was done by 5' RACE. The sequencing machine was a NextSeq 500. Starting from the raw public reads, TCRdb applied fastp trimming at Q25, assembled clones with MiXCR and retained in-frame beta chains. Duplicate CDR3 protein sequences are folded into a single record with the most common DNA and genes. This sample lists tens of thousands of distinct CDR3 sequences; 8.5% to 10% were detected once. The biggest ten clones account for about 3.8% of the sample. This specimen was whole blood, taken at baseline. These receptors were collected from an adult who was a healthcare worker with PCR-confirmed SARS-CoV-2 infection or an uninfected control (not recorded which).

This clonotype has more than one count but fewer than ten. The genes are TRBV20-1 and TRBJ2-2, with D possibly TRBD2 on 5 matching bases. Per germline, CDR1 DFQATT and CDR2 SNEGSKA (reference sequence). This CDR3 has 15 amino acids. Trimming stripped 1 base from V and 0 bases from J, with 9 bases between. This CDR3 is CSARVYGTNTGELFF. Written as DNA, the CDR3 is TGCAGTGCTAGAGTTTACGGGACGAACACCGGGGAGCTGTTTTTT.

This clonotype was found a few times. The CDR3 reads CASTSPRGDSGYTF. The CDR3 nucleotides read TGTGCCAGCACCTCCCCCCGGGGGGACTCTGGCTACACCTTC. The chain couples TRBV7-9 to TRBJ1-2, with D maybe TRBD1 (5 bases). CDR3 length equals 14 residues. Looked up from germline, CDR1 is SEHNR and CDR2 is FQNEAQ (reference sequence). V was pared by 7 bases and J by 7 bases, with 19 bases between.

This clonotype has ten or more counts. The rearrangement joins TRBV29-1 to TRBJ2-1, with D maybe TRBD1 (6 bases). The CDR3 length is 12 residues. Germline values: CDR1 SQVTM, CDR2 ANQGSEA. Written as DNA, the CDR3 is TGCTCGGGGCAGGGGCGATACAATGAGCAGTTCTTC. This encodes CSGQGRYNEQFF.

This clonotype was detected a few times. V is TRBV4-1 and J is TRBJ1-5; D ambiguous. CDR3 length: 15 amino acids. V was cut by 0 bases and J by 0 bases, with 6 bases left in between. CDR1 MGHRA and CDR2 YSYEKL come from the germline V gene. The CDR3 nucleotides are TGCGCCAGCAGCCAAGATCACCTTAGCAATCAGCCCCAGCATTTT. It is translated as CASSQDHLSNQPQHF.

This clonotype was counted only a few times. In DNA, the CDR3 is TGCAGTGCCCTGGGACTTTCATACAATGAGCAGTTCTTC. The encoded protein is CSALGLSYNEQFF. This sequence joins TRBV20-1 and TRBJ2-1, with D tentatively TRBD2 (6 bases). The V and J ends lost 6 bases and 4 bases respectively, with 13 bases between them. Germline lookup yields CDR1 DFQATT and CDR2 SNEGSKA (reference sequence). CDR3 length equals 13 residues.

V usage is TRBV19 and J usage is TRBJ2-3; D may be TRBD1 (5 bases). CDR3 size: 12 residues. CDR1 is LNHDA and CDR2 is SQIVND in the germline V gene (reference sequence). Trimming took 9 bases from V and 3 from J, leaving 10 bases between them. The CDR3 nucleotides are TGTGCCAGCGACGACAGAACAGATACGCAGTATTTT. It is translated as CASDDRTDTQYF. Supplemented by reference TRBV19 and TRBJ2-3, the full variable domain reads DGGITQSPKYLFRKEGQNVTLSCEQNLNHDAMYWYRQDPGQGLRLIYYSQIVNDFQKGDIAEGYSVSREKKESFPLTVTSAQKNPTAFYLCASDDRTDTQYFGPGTRLTVL.

This clonotype was recorded at least ten times. V usage is TRBV6-6 and J usage is TRBJ1-5; weak D call: TRBD1 (6 bases). This CDR3 is 17 amino acids long. Germline lookup yields CDR1 MNHNY and CDR2 SVGAGI (reference sequence). Trimming left V 6 bases short and J 0 bases short, with 18 bases between. The CDR3 loop is CASSSTGRSYSNQPQHF. The CDR3 DNA reads as TGTGCCAGCAGCTCGACAGGACGCAGCTATAGCAATCAGCCCCAGCATTTT.

This clonotype was seen many times. The chain joins TRBV15 to TRBJ2-1; 9 bases align to TRBD1. The germline V gene has CDR1 LNHNV and CDR2 YYDKDF (reference sequence). The trim removed 6 bases at V and 8 bases at J, leaving 5 bases unmatched. CDR3 length: 13 residues. The CDR3 sequence is CATSTGQGHEQFF. For the CDR3, the DNA is TGTGCCACCAGTACGGGACAGGGCCATGAGCAGTTCTTC.

This clonotype has at least ten counts. The chain has TRBV18 and TRBJ2-3; TRBD2 matches at 9 bases. The V segment lost 3 bases and the J segment 1 base; nucleotides outside the gene matches: 8. Germline CDR1 is KGHSH and CDR2 is LQKENI. This CDR3 spans 17 amino acids. CDR3 protein: CASSPASLAGRTDTQYF. DNA for the CDR3: TGTGCCAGCTCACCTGCCTCCCTAGCGGGGCGCACAGATACGCAGTATTTT.

J is TRBJ2-1 and V is TRBV29-1; D not certain. Per the germline V gene, CDR1 is SQVTM and CDR2 is ANQGSEA. This CDR3 has 11 amino acids. Trimming took 4 bases from V and 8 from J, leaving 9 bases between them. CDR3 sequence: CSVGTTDEQFF. CDR3 sequence (DNA): TGCAGCGTTGGCACAACGGATGAGCAGTTCTTC.

The rearrangement links TRBV19 to TRBJ2-3, with D perhaps TRBD2 (6 bases). Germline CDR1 LNHDA, CDR2 SQIVND (reference sequence). Deletions cut 3 bases from V and 4 bases from J, with 11 bases between. The CDR3 length is 14 residues. CDR3 loop: CASSMGPGADTQYF. Here the CDR3 DNA reads TGTGCCAGTAGTATGGGCCCGGGGGCAGATACGCAGTATTTT.

This clonotype appeared many times. The gene calls are TRBV24-1 and TRBJ2-1; D gene ambiguous. The CDR3 consists of 13 residues. V lost 7 bases, J lost 8 bases, and 14 bases lay in between. Germline loops: CDR1 KGHDR, CDR2 SFDVKD. The CDR3, as DNA: TGTGCCACCAGCGATGACCCCCATGATGAGCAGTTCTTC. It is translated as CATSDDPHDEQFF.

This clonotype was seen a few times. The chain carries TRBV19 and TRBJ2-2; maybe TRBD2 (5 bases). Germline CDR1 reads LNHDA; CDR2 reads SQIVND (reference sequence). The CDR3 has 15 residues. Between the trimmed V and J ends, which lost 2 bases and 1 base, there was a span of 8 bases. The CDR3: CASSIIAGNTGELFF. The CDR3, as DNA: TGTGCCAGTAGTATAATTGCGGGGAACACCGGGGAGCTGTTTTTT. The entire variable domain, with the rest obtained from reference TRBV19 and TRBJ2-2, is as follows: DGGITQSPKYLFRKEGQNVTLSCEQNLNHDAMYWYRQDPGQGLRLIYYSQIVNDFQKGDIAEGYSVSREKKESFPLTVTSAQKNPTAFYLCASSIIAGNTGELFFGEGSRLTVL.

The sample holds many counts of this clonotype. The chain employs TRBV5-6 and TRBJ1-1; the D is unclear. Germline V gene data show CDR1 as SGHDT and CDR2 as YYEEEE. The CDR3 sequence is 14 residues long. The ends were cut back, 2 bases at V and 0 bases at J, with 8 bases in the middle. The CDR3 spells CASSFPAMNTEAFF. CDR3 DNA sequence: TGTGCCAGCAGCTTTCCGGCGATGAACACTGAAGCTTTCTTT.

This chain uses TRBV21-1 with TRBJ2-7; the D call of TRBD1 is as the table states it, not checked on the DNA. TRBV21-1 represents a pseudogene. This CDR3 region has 19 residues. The chain's CDR3 is CASSTDESGGRLSSYEQYF. CDR3 in DNA: TGTGCCAGCAGCACCGACGAGAGCGGGGGGCGACTAAGCTCCTACGAGCAGTACTTC.

This clonotype has just a few counts. The V call is TRBV19, the J call TRBJ2-1; a possible D gene is TRBD1 (7 bases). This CDR3 has 17 residues. CDR1 LNHDA and CDR2 SQIVND come from the germline V gene (reference sequence). Between the trimmed V and J ends, which lost 3 bases and 5 bases, there was a span of 20 bases. CDR3: CASSIGGPGTEDNEQFF. The CDR3 DNA reads as TGTGCCAGTAGTATTGGGGGGCCCGGGACAGAAGACAATGAGCAGTTCTTC. The entire variable domain, with the rest obtained from reference TRBV19 and TRBJ2-1, is as follows: DGGITQSPKYLFRKEGQNVTLSCEQNLNHDAMYWYRQDPGQGLRLIYYSQIVNDFQKGDIAEGYSVSREKKESFPLTVTSAQKNPTAFYLCASSIGGPGTEDNEQFFGPGTRLTVL.

The chain uses TRBV6-5 and TRBJ1-1; D is uncertain. The CDR3 spans 13 residues. CDR1 is MNHEY and CDR2 is SVGAGI in the germline V gene. V dropped 6 bases and J dropped 1 base, with 9 bases sitting between them. The chain's CDR3 is CASSQSSNTEAFF. Here the CDR3 DNA reads TGTGCCAGCAGCCAGTCTTCGAACACTGAAGCTTTCTTT.

This clonotype was counted between two and nine times. The chain is built from TRBV11-2 and TRBJ2-7; 12 nucleotides line up with TRBD2. The CDR3 covers 19 residues. V shed 1 base and J 3 bases; nucleotides not matched to a gene: 13. The germline CDR1 and CDR2 sequences are SGHAT and FQNNGV. CDR3 nucleotide sequence: TGTGCCAGCAGCTTAGTGGCCACTAGCGGGAGGCGCCGGGGCTACGAGCAGTACTTC. It is translated as CASSLVATSGRRRGYEQYF.

This clonotype has only a few counts. The rearrangement joins TRBV7-6 to TRBJ2-7, with D unclear. The V gene lost 1 base and the J gene lost 4 bases, with 2 bases spanning the gap. CDR3 length: 11 amino acids. CDR1 and CDR2 from the germline V gene are SGHVS and FNYEAQ. The CDR3 coding sequence is TGTGCCAGCAGCTTAGAATACGAGCAGTACTTC. Translating it yields CASSLEYEQYF. Combining the CDR3 with reference TRBV7-6 and TRBJ2-7 gives the whole variable domain GAGVSQSPRYKVTKRGQDVALRCDPISGHVSLYWYRQALGQGPEFLTYFNYEAQQDKSGLPNDRFSAERPEGSISTLTIQRTEQRDSAMYRCASSLEYEQYFGPGTRLTVT.